This TCR beta chain appears in the sequencing data of a study of T cell responses to AZD1222 COVID-19 vaccine. In the study overall: Second-dose schedules of about 4 or about 12 weeks were combined.

Clones were sequenced by immunoSEQ multiplex PCR, and TCRdb holds only the in-frame ones, with some missing. The sample carries 70,000 to 90,000 clones, 86% recorded once. General study points: Donors were largely white British and mainly female; clonal diversity was possibly underestimated. Nearly half of spike-specific TCRs reportedly go after variant regions that carry no mutations. Receipt of two AZD1222 doses was followed by a rise in Spike-specific TCR breadth and depth.

Germline lookup yields CDR1 SNHLY and CDR2 FYNNEI. This CDR3 is built from 15 residues. V shed 2 bases and J shed 0 bases, with 8 bases lying between them. As for this clone: Its antigen is still unknown.

The chain employs TRBV2 and TRBJ1-5, with no clear D. The sequence came from an adult in good health. The sequencing used peripheral blood, collected on day 0 of AZD1222 vaccination. The CDR3 DNA sequence: TGTGCCAGCAGTGAATGGGATTATAGCAATCAGCCCCAGCATTTT. It specifies CASSEWDYSNQPQHF.